Listed below are T cell receptor beta chains from one sample, sequenced in a study of blood T cell repertoires in COVID-19. Here immunoSEQ multiplex PCR was the method, and the copy in TCRdb shows in-frame clones only, minus some. The sample has about 160,000 clones; around 80% are singletons. The material sequenced was peripheral blood. Source of these receptors: a woman aged 80 or older with acute or convalescent COVID-19. Both conserved end residues are part of each CDR3. The size of a clone is reported for some rows only, either as once, few or many, or as a class for expanded clones.

j_gene: TRBJ2-5
abundance: NA
v_gene: TRBV7-6
len: 16
CDR3aa: CASSLGGSRWYETQYF

j_gene: TRBJ1-4
abundance: once
v_gene: TRBV6-6
len: 16
CDR3aa: CASSYSSGPFNEKLFF

j_gene: TRBJ1-5
abundance: NA
v_gene: TRBV11-2
len: 15
CDR3aa: CASSLNPGGDQPQHF

j_gene: TRBJ1-6
abundance: few
v_gene: TRBV21-1
len: 11
CDR3aa: CASPRGYPLHF

j_gene: TRBJ1-2
abundance: NA
v_gene: TRBV6-5
len: 12
CDR3aa: CASFRGMRGYTF

j_gene: TRBJ2-3
abundance: NA
v_gene: TRBV7-9
len: 18
CDR3aa: CASSLLAGVLSSTDTQYF

j_gene: TRBJ2-7
abundance: NA
v_gene: TRBV9
len: 16
CDR3aa: CASSVGGPGPPYEQYF

j_gene: TRBJ1-6
abundance: few
v_gene: TRBV3-1/TRBV3-2
len: 14
CDR3aa: CASSQDKGISPLHF

j_gene: TRBJ1-6
abundance: NA
v_gene: TRBV4-1
len: 17
CDR3aa: CASSQDPKSSYNSPLHF

j_gene: TRBJ2-1
abundance: NA
v_gene: TRBV7-2
len: 14
CDR3aa: CASSFWTSGNEQFF

j_gene: TRBJ2-7
abundance: NA
v_gene: TRBV9
len: 17
CDR3aa: CASSVATSGQGIGEQYF

j_gene: TRBJ1-5
abundance: once
v_gene: TRBV19
len: 13
CDR3aa: CASSRGANQPQHF

j_gene: TRBJ2-5
abundance: NA
v_gene: TRBV5-4
len: 13
CDR3aa: CASTRTGDKTQYF

j_gene: TRBJ1-3
abundance: few
v_gene: TRBV2
len: 15
CDR3aa: CAGGKGLGSGNTIYF

j_gene: TRBJ1-1
abundance: NA
v_gene: TRBV3-1/TRBV3-2
len: 16
CDR3aa: CASSQSGGVMNTEAFF

j_gene: TRBJ2-1
abundance: NA
v_gene: TRBV5-1
len: 17
CDR3aa: CASSLTTGTNIYNEQFF

j_gene: TRBJ1-2
abundance: once
v_gene: TRBV27
len: 13
CDR3aa: CASSIMTGEGYTF

j_gene: TRBJ2-1
abundance: NA
v_gene: TRBV6-4
len: 14
CDR3aa: CASSSLWGGNEQFF

j_gene: TRBJ2-4
abundance: NA
v_gene: TRBV5-1
len: 18
CDR3aa: CASTRDLGRGLAKNIQYF

j_gene: TRBJ1-5
abundance: many
v_gene: TRBV2
len: 14
CDR3aa: CASSEWAGNQPQHF

j_gene: TRBJ2-1
abundance: few
v_gene: TRBV11-2
len: 12
CDR3aa: CASGLSRNEQFF

j_gene: TRBJ2-2
abundance: NA
v_gene: TRBV2
len: 13
CDR3aa: CASNRVGAGELFF

j_gene: TRBJ2-6
abundance: NA
v_gene: TRBV15
len: 19
CDR3aa: CATSRDFGDSPSGANVLTF

j_gene: TRBJ2-3
abundance: NA
v_gene: TRBV30
len: 16
CDR3aa: CAWRASGGPVTDTQYF

j_gene: TRBJ1-1
abundance: NA
v_gene: TRBV11-1
len: 13
CDR3aa: CASRFAGGLEAFF